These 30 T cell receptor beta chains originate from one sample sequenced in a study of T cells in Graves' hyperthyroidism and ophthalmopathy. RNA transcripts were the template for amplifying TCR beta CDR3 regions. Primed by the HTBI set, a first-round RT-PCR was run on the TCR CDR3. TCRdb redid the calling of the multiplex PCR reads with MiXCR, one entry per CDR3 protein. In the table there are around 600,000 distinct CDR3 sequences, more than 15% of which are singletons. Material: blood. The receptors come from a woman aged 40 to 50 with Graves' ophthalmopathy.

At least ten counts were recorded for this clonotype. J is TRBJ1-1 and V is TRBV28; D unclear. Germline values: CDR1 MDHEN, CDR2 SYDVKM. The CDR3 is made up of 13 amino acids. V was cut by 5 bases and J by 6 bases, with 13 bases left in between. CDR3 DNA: TGTGCCAGCAGTAGCTACCGAAGGTCTGAAGCTTTCTTT. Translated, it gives CASSSYRRSEAFF.

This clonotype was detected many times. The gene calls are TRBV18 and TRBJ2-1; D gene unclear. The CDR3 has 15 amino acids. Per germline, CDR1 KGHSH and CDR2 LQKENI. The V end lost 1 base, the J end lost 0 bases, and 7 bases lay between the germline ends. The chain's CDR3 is CASSPLKNSYNEQFF. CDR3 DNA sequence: TGTGCCAGCTCACCACTTAAGAACTCCTACAATGAGCAGTTCTTC.

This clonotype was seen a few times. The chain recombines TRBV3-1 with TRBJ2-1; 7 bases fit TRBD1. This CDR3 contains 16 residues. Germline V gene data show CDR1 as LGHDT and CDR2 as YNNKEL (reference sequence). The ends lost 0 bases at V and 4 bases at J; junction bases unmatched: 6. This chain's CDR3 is CASSQDSRGQYNEQFF. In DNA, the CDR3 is TGTGCCAGCAGCCAAGATTCGAGGGGACAGTACAATGAGCAGTTCTTC.

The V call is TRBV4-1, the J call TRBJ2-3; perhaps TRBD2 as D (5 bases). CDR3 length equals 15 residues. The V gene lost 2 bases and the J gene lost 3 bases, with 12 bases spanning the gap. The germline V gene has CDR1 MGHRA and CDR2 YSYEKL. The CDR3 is CASSQPADLTDTQYF. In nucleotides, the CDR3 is TGCGCCAGCAGCCAACCAGCGGACCTAACAGATACGCAGTATTTT.

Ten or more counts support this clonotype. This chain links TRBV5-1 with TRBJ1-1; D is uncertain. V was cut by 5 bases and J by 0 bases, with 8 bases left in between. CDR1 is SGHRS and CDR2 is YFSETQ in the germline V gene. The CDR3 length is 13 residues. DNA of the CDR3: TGCGCCAGCAGGACCCGATTGAACACTGAAGCTTTCTTT. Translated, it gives CASRTRLNTEAFF.

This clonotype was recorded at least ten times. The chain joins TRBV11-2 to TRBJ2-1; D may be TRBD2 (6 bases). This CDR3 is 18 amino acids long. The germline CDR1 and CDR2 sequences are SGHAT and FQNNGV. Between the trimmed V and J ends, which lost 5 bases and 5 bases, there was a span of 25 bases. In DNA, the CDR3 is TGTGCCAGCAGCGCCCGACAAGTTGGCTACGGGGGACACAATGAGCAGTTCTTC. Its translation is CASSARQVGYGGHNEQFF.

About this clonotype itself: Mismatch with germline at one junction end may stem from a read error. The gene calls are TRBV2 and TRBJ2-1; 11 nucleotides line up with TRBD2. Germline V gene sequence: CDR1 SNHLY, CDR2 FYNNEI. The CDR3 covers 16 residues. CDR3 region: CASSEGLAGGGNEQFF. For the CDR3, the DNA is TGTGCCAGCAGCGAAGGGCTAGCGGGAGGTGGCAATGAGCAGTTCTTC.

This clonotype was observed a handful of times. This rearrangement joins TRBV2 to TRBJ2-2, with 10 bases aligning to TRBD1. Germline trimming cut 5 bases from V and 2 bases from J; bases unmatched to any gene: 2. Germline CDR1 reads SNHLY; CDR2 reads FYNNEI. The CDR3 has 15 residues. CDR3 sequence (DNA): TGTGCCAGCAGTAGGACAGGGGGTAACACCGGGGAGCTGTTTTTT. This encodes CASSRTGGNTGELFF.

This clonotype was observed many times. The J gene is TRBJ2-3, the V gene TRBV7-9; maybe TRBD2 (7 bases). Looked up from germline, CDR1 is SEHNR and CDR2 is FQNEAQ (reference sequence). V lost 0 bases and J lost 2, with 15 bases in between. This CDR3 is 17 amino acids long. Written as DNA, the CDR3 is TGTGCCAGCAGCTTAGCGCGGGGGCTAGACTCCACAGATACGCAGTATTTT. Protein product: CASSLARGLDSTDTQYF.

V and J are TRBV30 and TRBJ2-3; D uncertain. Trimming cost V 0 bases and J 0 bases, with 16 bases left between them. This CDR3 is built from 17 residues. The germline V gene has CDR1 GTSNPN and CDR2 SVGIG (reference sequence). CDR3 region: CAWSVIWGLSSTDTQYF. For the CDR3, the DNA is TGTGCCTGGAGTGTAATTTGGGGATTATCTAGCACAGATACGCAGTATTTT.

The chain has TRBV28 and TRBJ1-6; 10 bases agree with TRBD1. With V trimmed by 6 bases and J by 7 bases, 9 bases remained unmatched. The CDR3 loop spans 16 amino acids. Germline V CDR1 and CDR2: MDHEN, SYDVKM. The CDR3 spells CASRDPGTGVNSPLHF. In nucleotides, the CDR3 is TGTGCCAGCAGGGATCCCGGGACAGGGGTGAATTCACCCCTCCACTTT. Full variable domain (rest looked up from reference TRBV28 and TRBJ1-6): DVKVTQSSRYLVKRTGEKVFLECVQDMDHENMFWYRQDPGLGLRLIYFSYDVKMKEKGDIPEGYSVSREKKERFSLILESASTNQTSMYLCASRDPGTGVNSPLHFGNGTRLTVT.

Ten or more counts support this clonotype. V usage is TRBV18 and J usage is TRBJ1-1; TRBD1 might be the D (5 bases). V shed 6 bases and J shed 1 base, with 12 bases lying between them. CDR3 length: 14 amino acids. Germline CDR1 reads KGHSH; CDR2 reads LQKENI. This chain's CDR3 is CASSSGTTNTEAFF. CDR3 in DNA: TGTGCCAGCTCCTCAGGGACCACGAACACTGAAGCTTTCTTT.

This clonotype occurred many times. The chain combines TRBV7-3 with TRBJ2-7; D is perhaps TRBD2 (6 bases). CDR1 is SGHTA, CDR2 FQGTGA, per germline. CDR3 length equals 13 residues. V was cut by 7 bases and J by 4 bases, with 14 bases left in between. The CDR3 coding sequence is TGTGCCAGCACCTCGGGACTTCAGTACGAGCAGTACTTC. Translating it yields CASTSGLQYEQYF. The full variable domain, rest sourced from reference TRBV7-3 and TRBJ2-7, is GAGVSQTPSNKVTEKGKYVELRCDPISGHTALYWYRQSLGQGPEFLIYFQGTGAADDSGLPNDRFFAVRPEGSVSTLKIQRTERGDSAVYLCASTSGLQYEQYFGPGTRLTVT.

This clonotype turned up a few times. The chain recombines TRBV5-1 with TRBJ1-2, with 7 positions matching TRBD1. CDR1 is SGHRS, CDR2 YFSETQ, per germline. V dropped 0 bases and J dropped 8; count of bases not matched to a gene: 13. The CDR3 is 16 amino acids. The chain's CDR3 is CASSLGGSTGIGGYTF. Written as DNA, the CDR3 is TGCGCCAGCAGCTTGGGTGGGTCGACAGGGATAGGCGGCTACACCTTC.

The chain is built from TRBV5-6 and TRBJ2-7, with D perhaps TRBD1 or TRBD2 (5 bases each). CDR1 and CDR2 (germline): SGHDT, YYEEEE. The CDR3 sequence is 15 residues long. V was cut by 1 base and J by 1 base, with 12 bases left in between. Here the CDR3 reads CASSLRGTGSYEQYF. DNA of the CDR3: TGTGCCAGCAGCTTGAGAGGGACGGGATCCTACGAGCAGTACTTC.

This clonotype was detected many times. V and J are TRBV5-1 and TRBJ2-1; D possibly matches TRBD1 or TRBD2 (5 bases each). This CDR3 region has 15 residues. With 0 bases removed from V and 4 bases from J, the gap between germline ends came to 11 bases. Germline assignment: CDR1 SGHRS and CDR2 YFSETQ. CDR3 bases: TGCGCCAGCAGCTTGGGTGGGGACGCTTACAATGAGCAGTTCTTC. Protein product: CASSLGGDAYNEQFF.

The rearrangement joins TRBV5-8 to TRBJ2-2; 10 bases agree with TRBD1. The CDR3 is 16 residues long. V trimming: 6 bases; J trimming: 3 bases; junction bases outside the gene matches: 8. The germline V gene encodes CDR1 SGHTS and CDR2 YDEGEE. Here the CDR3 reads CASNRDRGQYTGELFF. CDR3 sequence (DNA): TGTGCCAGCAACAGAGACAGGGGGCAATACACCGGGGAGCTGTTTTTT.

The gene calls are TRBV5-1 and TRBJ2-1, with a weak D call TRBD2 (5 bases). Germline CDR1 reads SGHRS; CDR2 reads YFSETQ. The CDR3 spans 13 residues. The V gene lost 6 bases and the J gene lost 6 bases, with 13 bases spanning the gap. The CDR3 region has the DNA TGCGCCAGCAAGAGGGAATTGATCAATGAGCAGTTCTTC. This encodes CASKRELINEQFF.

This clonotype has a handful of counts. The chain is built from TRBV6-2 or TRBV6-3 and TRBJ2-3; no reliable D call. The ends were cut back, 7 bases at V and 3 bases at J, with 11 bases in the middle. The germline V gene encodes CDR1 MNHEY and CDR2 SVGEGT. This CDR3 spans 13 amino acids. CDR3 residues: CASKVLGTDTQYF. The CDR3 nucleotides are TGTGCCAGCAAAGTTCTAGGGACAGATACGCAGTATTTT.

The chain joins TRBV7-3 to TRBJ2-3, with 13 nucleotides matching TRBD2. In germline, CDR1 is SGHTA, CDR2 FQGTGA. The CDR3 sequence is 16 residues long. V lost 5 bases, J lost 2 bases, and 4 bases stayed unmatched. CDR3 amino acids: CASSRGLAGNTDTQYF. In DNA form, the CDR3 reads TGTGCCAGCAGCCGGGGACTAGCGGGAAACACAGATACGCAGTATTTT.

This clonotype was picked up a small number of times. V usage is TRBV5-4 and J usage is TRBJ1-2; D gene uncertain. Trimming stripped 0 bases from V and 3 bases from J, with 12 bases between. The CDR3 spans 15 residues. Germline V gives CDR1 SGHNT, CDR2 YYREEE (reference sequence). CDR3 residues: CASSLVPRADYGYTF. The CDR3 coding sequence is TGTGCCAGCAGCTTGGTCCCCCGGGCCGACTATGGCTACACCTTC.

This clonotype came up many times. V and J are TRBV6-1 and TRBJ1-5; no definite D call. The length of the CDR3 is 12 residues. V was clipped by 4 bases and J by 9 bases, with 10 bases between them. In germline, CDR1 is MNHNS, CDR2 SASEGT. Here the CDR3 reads CASSGRMGPQHF. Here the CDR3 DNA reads TGTGCCAGCAGTGGGAGAATGGGGCCCCAGCATTTT.

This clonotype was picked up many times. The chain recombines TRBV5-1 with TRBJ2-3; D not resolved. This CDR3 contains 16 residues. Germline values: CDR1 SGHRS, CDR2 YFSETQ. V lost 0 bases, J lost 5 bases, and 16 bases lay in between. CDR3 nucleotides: TGCGCCAGCAGCTTGGAGTACGGGTCTACCCGAGATACGCAGTATTTT. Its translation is CASSLEYGSTRDTQYF.

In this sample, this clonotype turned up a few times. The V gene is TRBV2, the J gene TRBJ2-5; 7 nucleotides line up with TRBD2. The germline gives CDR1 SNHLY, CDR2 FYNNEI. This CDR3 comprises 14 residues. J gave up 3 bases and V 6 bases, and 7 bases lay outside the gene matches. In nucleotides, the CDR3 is TGTGCCAGCAGGGTGGAGCGGGGTGAAGAGACCCAGTACTTC. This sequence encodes CASRVERGEETQYF.

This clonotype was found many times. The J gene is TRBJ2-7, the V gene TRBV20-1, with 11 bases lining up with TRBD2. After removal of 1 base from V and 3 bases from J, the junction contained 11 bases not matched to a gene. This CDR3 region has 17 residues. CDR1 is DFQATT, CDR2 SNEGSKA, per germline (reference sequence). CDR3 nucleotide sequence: TGCAGTGCTAGAGGGGCGGTAGCGGGAGGGCCTCTCTACGAGCAGTACTTC. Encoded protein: CSARGAVAGGPLYEQYF.

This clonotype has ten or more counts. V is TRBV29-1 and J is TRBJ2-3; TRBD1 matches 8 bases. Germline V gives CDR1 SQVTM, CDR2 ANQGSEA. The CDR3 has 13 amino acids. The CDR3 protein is CSSRTGFTDTQYF. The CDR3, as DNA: TGCAGTTCCAGGACAGGGTTTACAGATACGCAGTATTTT.

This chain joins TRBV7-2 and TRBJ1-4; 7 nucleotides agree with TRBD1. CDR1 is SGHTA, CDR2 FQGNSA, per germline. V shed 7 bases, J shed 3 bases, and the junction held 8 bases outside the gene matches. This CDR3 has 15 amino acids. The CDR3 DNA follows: TGTGCCAGCACTAGACAGGGATTGGCTAATGAAAAACTGTTTTTT. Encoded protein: CASTRQGLANEKLFF.

The CDR3 is CASTRRQGGVLFF. The CDR3 DNA reads as TGTGCCAGCACCCGTAGACAGGGGGGAGTACTTTTCTTT. The rearrangement uses TRBV12-3 or TRBV12-4 and TRBJ1-1; 9 bases match TRBD1. This CDR3 has 13 residues. The V segment lost 7 bases and the J segment 13 bases; nucleotides outside the gene matches: 13.

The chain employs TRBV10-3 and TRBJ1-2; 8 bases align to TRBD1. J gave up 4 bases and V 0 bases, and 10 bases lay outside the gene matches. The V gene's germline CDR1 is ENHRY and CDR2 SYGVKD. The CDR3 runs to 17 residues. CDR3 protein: CAISESPRRGQGYGYTF. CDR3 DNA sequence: TGTGCCATCAGTGAGTCCCCGCGCAGGGGGCAAGGCTATGGCTACACCTTC.

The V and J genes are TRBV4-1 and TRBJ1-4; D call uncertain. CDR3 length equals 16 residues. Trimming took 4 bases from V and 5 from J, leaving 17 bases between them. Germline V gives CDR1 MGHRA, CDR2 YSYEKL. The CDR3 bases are TGCGCCAGCAGCCCACCCACCCGATGGCAGAATGAAAAACTGTTTTTT. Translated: CASSPPTRWQNEKLFF.